This TCR beta chain was sequenced during a study of T cell changes during pregnancy in multiple sclerosis. V gave up 1 base and J gave up 7 bases, with 11 bases separating them. This CDR3 contains 14 residues. The germline V gene encodes CDR1 LNHDA and CDR2 SQIVND (reference sequence). Clones were sequenced by immunoSEQ multiplex PCR, and TCRdb holds only the in-frame ones, with some missing. The table shows 35,000 to 55,000 clones, with 80% to 95% occurring only once. The receptor comes from a female donor with multiple sclerosis, enrolled in a pregnancy study. Material: CD4+ T cells from peripheral blood mononuclear cells, obtained before pregnancy. The chain has TRBV19 and TRBJ2-4, with a tentative D call TRBD2 (7 bases). The CDR3: CASSIGGGGNIQYF. DNA for the CDR3: TGTGCCAGTAGTATAGGGGGGGGCGGGAACATTCAGTACTTC.